This T cell receptor (beta chain) derives from a study of graft-versus-host responses after intestinal transplantation. For the study at large: Multivisceral, liver-intestinal, or isolated intestinal transplants were performed in recipients.

Points from the study as a whole: Some GvH clones appeared in ileal mucosa or blood before recipient bone marrow. Among circulating GvH clones, peak levels were associated with early post-transplant declines in HvG clones. Clonal ratios of graft-versus-host to host-versus-graft in allografts were high for patients exhibiting graft-donor T cell macrochimerism.

The CDR3 is 15 amino acids. Germline assignment: CDR1 SQVTM and CDR2 ANQGSEA. V was clipped by 3 bases and J by 3 bases, with 17 bases between them. This table comes from immunoSEQ multiplex PCR, and its TCRdb copy is limited to in-frame clones, with some not included. The profile shows about 66,000 clones, around 91% of them singletons. On this clone: No antigen is known for it.

This material consisted of unstimulated CD8+ T cells sorted from spleen or lymph node cells, taken before intestinal transplant. The V call is TRBV29-1, the J call TRBJ1-2; D not certain. This sequence was found in a human donor who received an intestinal transplant. The CDR3 DNA is TGCAGCGTTGATGAAGGGTCGCGGGTCCACTATGGCTACACCTTC. Its protein is CSVDEGSRVHYGYTF.